This is a list of T cell receptor beta chains from one sample in a study of blood T cell repertoires in COVID-19. Using immunoSEQ multiplex PCR, the repertoire was profiled, and TCRdb retains in-frame clones only, with some absent. The data contain some 100,000 clones, 80% to 90% of them singletons. The sequenced material came from PBMCs or T cells enriched from blood (not recorded which). The source of these receptors is a woman aged 45-60 years who had recovered from COVID-19. CDR3s include the opening cysteine and the closing phenylalanine or tryptophan. Each record gives: CDR3 DNA, CDR3 protein, D gene, clone size, J gene, V gene. The D gene is left open where the match is weak. The listing skips clone size in some rows; elsewhere it reads once, few, many or a size class.

cdr3_nt: TGCGCCAGCAGCTTGGGTAATAGCGGGGGCACCGGGGAGCTGTTTTTT
cdr3_aa: CASSLGNSGGTGELFF
d_call: TRBD2
clone_size: -
j_call: TRBJ2-2
v_call: TRBV5-1

cdr3_nt: TGTGCCAGCAGCCCCGGCGGCGCTTCTAATGAAAAACTGTTTTTT
cdr3_aa: CASSPGGASNEKLFF
d_call: -
clone_size: -
j_call: TRBJ1-4
v_call: TRBV7-9

cdr3_nt: TGTGCCAGCTCACCGTGGGACATGAACACTGAAGCTTTCTTT
cdr3_aa: CASSPWDMNTEAFF
d_call: -
clone_size: -
j_call: TRBJ1-1
v_call: TRBV18

cdr3_nt: TGTGCCAGCCAATCAACCAGACAGGGGTTACACTACGAGCAGTACTTC
cdr3_aa: CASQSTRQGLHYEQYF
d_call: TRBD1
clone_size: few
j_call: TRBJ2-7
v_call: TRBV28

cdr3_nt: TGTGCCATCAGTGCCCCAGGGGCCGCTGGCTACACCTTC
cdr3_aa: CAISAPGAAGYTF
d_call: -
clone_size: -
j_call: TRBJ1-2
v_call: TRBV10-3

cdr3_nt: TGTGCCAGCAGCCAAGACAGGTCGTATGGCTACACCTTC
cdr3_aa: CASSQDRSYGYTF
d_call: -
clone_size: -
j_call: TRBJ1-2
v_call: TRBV3-1/TRBV3-2

cdr3_nt: TGTGCCAGCAGCTTCCGGGACAGTAATTCACCCCTCCACTTT
cdr3_aa: CASSFRDSNSPLHF
d_call: TRBD1
clone_size: -
j_call: TRBJ1-6
v_call: TRBV7-8

cdr3_nt: TGTGCCAGCAGTCCGGACAGGGTTTATGGCTACACCTTC
cdr3_aa: CASSPDRVYGYTF
d_call: TRBD1
clone_size: -
j_call: TRBJ1-2
v_call: TRBV12-3/TRBV12-4

cdr3_nt: TGCAGTGCTAGTATTGGGACAGGACTCTCACCCCTCCACTTT
cdr3_aa: CSASIGTGLSPLHF
d_call: TRBD1
clone_size: -
j_call: TRBJ1-6
v_call: TRBV20-1

cdr3_nt: TGTGCCAGCAGTTTATGGGACAGGGGGCCTCGCAGGGAGACCCAGTACTTC
cdr3_aa: CASSLWDRGPRRETQYF
d_call: TRBD1
clone_size: -
j_call: TRBJ2-5
v_call: TRBV28

cdr3_nt: TGTGCCAGCAGTCAAAAGGGGGCCGGACAGAACACCGGGGAGCTGTTTTTT
cdr3_aa: CASSQKGAGQNTGELFF
d_call: TRBD1
clone_size: -
j_call: TRBJ2-2
v_call: TRBV25-1

cdr3_nt: TGTGCCAGCAGTGATTATGGTGGGGCTCCCTCGTACGAGCAGTACTTC
cdr3_aa: CASSDYGGAPSYEQYF
d_call: -
clone_size: -
j_call: TRBJ2-7
v_call: TRBV6-4

cdr3_nt: TGTGCCAGCAGCTTAAGGGGGACTAACTACGAGCAGTACTTC
cdr3_aa: CASSLRGTNYEQYF
d_call: -
clone_size: -
j_call: TRBJ2-7
v_call: TRBV11-3

cdr3_nt: TGTGCCAGCAGCTTGTGGGGCCAGCCCCAGCATTTT
cdr3_aa: CASSLWGQPQHF
d_call: -
clone_size: -
j_call: TRBJ1-5
v_call: TRBV5-5

cdr3_nt: TGTGCCAGCAGCTTAGTCTTGGCTTATGAGCAGTTCTTC
cdr3_aa: CASSLVLAYEQFF
d_call: -
clone_size: -
j_call: TRBJ2-1
v_call: TRBV5-6

cdr3_nt: TGTGCCAGCAGTTACGTAATTGGGACAGGGGGCGGAAGCAATCAGCCCCAGCATTTT
cdr3_aa: CASSYVIGTGGGSNQPQHF
d_call: TRBD1
clone_size: -
j_call: TRBJ1-5
v_call: TRBV6-2/TRBV6-3

cdr3_nt: TGTGCCAGCAGCCAGGGGACTCTGCAGTTCTTC
cdr3_aa: CASSQGTLQFF
d_call: -
clone_size: -
j_call: TRBJ2-1
v_call: TRBV3-1/TRBV3-2

cdr3_nt: TGTGCCAGCAGCCCTGGGGGAGGCGAGCAGTACTTC
cdr3_aa: CASSPGGGEQYF
d_call: -
clone_size: -
j_call: TRBJ2-7
v_call: TRBV3-1/TRBV3-2

cdr3_nt: TGTGCCAGCAGCCGGGGACGGCTTGGGACAGGCCCCGAGCAGTACTTC
cdr3_aa: CASSRGRLGTGPEQYF
d_call: TRBD1
clone_size: once
j_call: TRBJ2-7
v_call: TRBV28

cdr3_nt: TGTGCCAGCAGCGTCCGGGACAGCACGTATCAGCCCCAGCATTTT
cdr3_aa: CASSVRDSTYQPQHF
d_call: TRBD1
clone_size: -
j_call: TRBJ1-5
v_call: TRBV5-5

cdr3_nt: TGCAGCGGAAGACAGGGCCTATATGGCTACACCTTC
cdr3_aa: CSGRQGLYGYTF
d_call: TRBD1
clone_size: few
j_call: TRBJ1-2
v_call: TRBV29-1

cdr3_nt: TGTGCCAGCAGTGACAGGGGGCGCGTCTACACCTTC
cdr3_aa: CASSDRGRVYTF
d_call: TRBD1
clone_size: -
j_call: TRBJ1-2
v_call: TRBV6-1

cdr3_nt: TGTGCCAGCAGCTGGGACAGGGGAAGCACTGAAGCTTTCTTT
cdr3_aa: CASSWDRGSTEAFF
d_call: TRBD1
clone_size: -
j_call: TRBJ1-1
v_call: TRBV7-3

cdr3_nt: TGCGCCAGCAGGGGGACAGTCAATTCACCCCTCCACTTT
cdr3_aa: CASRGTVNSPLHF
d_call: TRBD1
clone_size: -
j_call: TRBJ1-6
v_call: TRBV4-1

cdr3_nt: TGTGCCAGCAGCCGAGGGACAGGGGCCTCGGGGACTGAAGCTTTCTTT
cdr3_aa: CASSRGTGASGTEAFF
d_call: TRBD1
clone_size: -
j_call: TRBJ1-1
v_call: TRBV6-4

cdr3_nt: TGCGCCAGCAGCCCGAATGAGGGGGCCGACTATGGCTACACCTTC
cdr3_aa: CASSPNEGADYGYTF
d_call: TRBD1
clone_size: -
j_call: TRBJ1-2
v_call: TRBV5-1

cdr3_nt: TGTGCCAGTAGTATAGGAGACAGAAATTCACCCCTCCACTTT
cdr3_aa: CASSIGDRNSPLHF
d_call: -
clone_size: -
j_call: TRBJ1-6
v_call: TRBV19

cdr3_nt: TGTGCCAGCAGTGAGTTTAAACAACAAGAGCAGTTCTTC
cdr3_aa: CASSEFKQQEQFF
d_call: -
clone_size: -
j_call: TRBJ2-1
v_call: TRBV2

cdr3_nt: TGTGCCAGCAGCGTCTTAGGGACTAGCTTTGAGACCCAGTACTTC
cdr3_aa: CASSVLGTSFETQYF
d_call: TRBD2
clone_size: -
j_call: TRBJ2-5
v_call: TRBV9

cdr3_nt: TGTGCCAGTAGAGTTGGCTCGGGGTTGCGGAGGTTCTTC
cdr3_aa: CASRVGSGLRRFF
d_call: -
clone_size: -
j_call: TRBJ2-1
v_call: TRBV19

cdr3_nt: TGTGCCAGTAGTAACAGGAACACCGGGGAGCTGTTTTTT
cdr3_aa: CASSNRNTGELFF
d_call: -
clone_size: few
j_call: TRBJ2-2
v_call: TRBV19

cdr3_nt: TGTGCCAGCAGTTTATGGCACACAATGAACACTGAAGCTTTCTTT
cdr3_aa: CASSLWHTMNTEAFF
d_call: -
clone_size: few
j_call: TRBJ1-1
v_call: TRBV28

cdr3_nt: TGTGCCAGCAGCGTAGGTGGAGCAACTAATGAAAAACTGTTTTTT
cdr3_aa: CASSVGGATNEKLFF
d_call: -
clone_size: -
j_call: TRBJ1-4
v_call: TRBV9